The T cell receptor beta chain under discussion was sequenced for a study of shared clonotypes between healthy human individuals. Study in general: Per donor, three plates held CD4 naive cells, three held CD4 memory, two held CD8 naive and one held CD8 memory.

The CDR3 is 16 amino acids. Trimming pared 2 bases from V and 8 bases from J, leaving 18 bases between. Germline V lookup: CDR1 MDHEN, CDR2 SYDVKM. 150 to 250 ng DNA, 30,000 to 35,000 T cell genomes, went into each sorted-subset replicate PCR. Profiling relied on immunoSEQ multiplex PCR, and the TCRdb table lists in-frame clones only, not all of them. Among some 1 million clones listed, roughly 75% were seen once. Donors were healthy HIV-negative adults without recently reported acute infections or vaccinations. This TCR came from a man aged 18 to 30 in good health. The sample was memory CD4+ T cells sorted from blood. Noted subset: CD45RA-negative fraction. The chain joins TRBV28 to TRBJ1-4; tentatively, D is TRBD1 (5 bases). In DNA form, the CDR3 reads TGTGCCAGCAGTTTAGGGTCGGGAGGGGTTTGGGAAAAACTGTTTTTT. Protein sequence: CASSLGSGGVWEKLFF.